One and the same sample provided the 15 T cell receptor beta chains below, sequenced in a study of blood T cell repertoires in COVID-19. TCRdb keeps only in-frame clones here, not all; method: immunoSEQ multiplex PCR. The sample contains 100,000 to 110,000 clones, roughly nine tenths of which appear only once. The sequenced sample was peripheral blood. Receptor source: a man between 25 and 39 years old in a cohort sampled during active COVID-19.

The chain uses TRBV12-3 or TRBV12-4 and TRBJ1-5; tentative D call: TRBD1 (5 bases). This CDR3 is built from 12 residues. Trimming left V 6 bases short and J 5 bases short, with 8 bases between. The CDR3 spells CASSRVDQPQHF. The CDR3 DNA follows: TGTGCCAGCAGCAGGGTTGATCAGCCCCAGCATTTT.

The chain recombines TRBV5-1 with TRBJ1-1; 8 positions match TRBD1. Trimming cost V 2 bases and J 0 bases; bases outside gene matches: 3. Germline V lookup: CDR1 SGHRS, CDR2 YFSETQ. This CDR3 comprises 15 residues. The CDR3 sequence is CASSFGTGLNTEAFF. The CDR3 DNA follows: TGCGCCAGCAGCTTTGGGACAGGCCTGAACACTGAAGCTTTCTTT.

The chain couples TRBV3-1 (or the pseudogene TRBV3-2) to TRBJ2-4; 8 bases fit TRBD2. This CDR3 spans 18 amino acids. Germline assignment: CDR1 LGHDT and CDR2 YNNKEL (reference sequence). Trimming removed 2 bases from V and 1 base from J; junction bases left unmatched: 10. The CDR3 region has the DNA TGTGCCAGCAGCCAACGTGTGCGGGGGGCGGGGGCCAAAAACATTCAGTACTTC. This codes for CASSQRVRGAGAKNIQYF.

The rearrangement links TRBV5-1 to TRBJ1-2; TRBD1 matches at 7 bases. The CDR3 spans 15 residues. From germline, CDR1 is SGHRS and CDR2 YFSETQ. V lost 0 bases and J lost 4; bases outside the gene matches: 6. This CDR3 is CASSLAGQDLYGYTF. DNA for the CDR3: TGCGCCAGCAGCTTGGCCGGACAGGACCTCTATGGCTACACCTTC.

The chain links TRBV6-6 to TRBJ1-6; no clear D. The CDR3 has 15 amino acids. V was trimmed by 0 bases and J by 11 bases, leaving 14 bases between them. Germline values: CDR1 MNHNY, CDR2 SVGAGI (reference sequence). The CDR3 bases are TGTGCCAGCAGTTACTCGGACGGAGGGAATCCACCCCTCCACTTT. Its translation is CASSYSDGGNPPLHF.

Details on this clone: A much larger clone differs by one base, so this may be a read error. The chain has TRBV3-1 (or the pseudogene TRBV3-2) and TRBJ2-7, with D unresolved. Germline CDR1 reads LGHDT; CDR2 reads YNNKEL (reference sequence). This CDR3 has 11 residues. The CDR3 loop reads CASGQSSEQYF. The DNA for the CDR3 is TGTGCCAGCGGCCAATCCTCCGAGCAGTACTTC.

The sample holds one count of this clone. This chain joins TRBV18 and TRBJ1-2; the D is unclear. The CDR3 runs to 16 residues. Trimming shortened V by 3 bases and J by 0 bases, and 14 bases separated the two germline ends. CDR1 and CDR2 (germline): KGHSH, LQKENI. CDR3 residues: CASSPSGHNSNYGYTF. CDR3 bases: TGTGCCAGCTCACCGAGCGGGCACAACTCTAACTATGGCTACACCTTC.

A single count supports this clone. This chain connects TRBV5-1 to TRBJ2-5, with TRBD2 matching 7 bases. V gave up 0 bases and J gave up 4 bases; unmatched junction bases: 6. The CDR3 covers 15 residues. Germline-derived CDR1 and CDR2 are SGHRS and YFSETQ. The CDR3 loop reads CASSLAGAGSETQYF. The CDR3 DNA sequence: TGCGCCAGCAGCTTGGCTGGAGCGGGGTCAGAGACCCAGTACTTC. Full variable domain (missing parts from reference TRBV5-1 and TRBJ2-5): KAGVTQTPRYLIKTRGQQVTLSCSPISGHRSVSWYQQTPGQGLQFLFEYFSETQRNKGNFPGRFSGRQFSNSRSEMNVSTLELGDSALYLCASSLAGAGSETQYFGPGTRLLVL.

This clone has a handful of counts. The chain is built from TRBV7-2 and TRBJ1-4; D gene unclear. CDR3 length: 15 residues. V was pared by 7 bases and J by 7 bases, with 19 bases between. The germline gives CDR1 SGHTA, CDR2 FQGNSA. The CDR3 protein is CASTKRSAIGEKLFF. CDR3 DNA: TGTGCCAGCACTAAACGGTCAGCGATTGGTGAAAAACTGTTTTTT. The whole variable domain, remainder taken from reference TRBV7-2 and TRBJ1-4, is GAGVSQSPSNKVTEKGKDVELRCDPISGHTALYWYRQSLGQGLEFLIYFQGNSAPDKSGLPSDRFSAERTGGSVSTLTIQRTQQEDSAVYLCASTKRSAIGEKLFFGSGTQLSVL.

The chain is built from TRBV7-9 and TRBJ1-4, with D possibly matching TRBD1 (5 bases). Trimming removed 0 bases at V and 2 bases at J, with 7 bases between. The CDR3 runs 15 residues. Germline V gives CDR1 SEHNR, CDR2 FQNEAQ (reference sequence). The CDR3 is CASSLATATNEKLFF. The CDR3 DNA sequence: TGTGCCAGCAGCTTAGCGACAGCCACTAATGAAAAACTGTTTTTT. Complete variable domain (other parts from reference TRBV7-9 and TRBJ1-4): DTGVSQNPRHKITKRGQNVTFRCDPISEHNRLYWYRQTLGQGPEFLTYFQNEAQLEKSRLLSDRFSAERPKGSFSTLEIQRTEQGDSAMYLCASSLATATNEKLFFGSGTQLSVL.

This chain uses TRBV5-8 with TRBJ2-7; D remains unclear. The CDR3 runs to 10 residues. The germline V gene has CDR1 SGHTS and CDR2 YDEGEE. Trimming removed 0 bases from V and 9 bases from J, with 4 bases in between. CDR3 region: CASSLDRQYF. The CDR3 nucleotides are TGTGCCAGCAGCTTGGATAGGCAGTACTTC.

The chain links TRBV5-1 to TRBJ2-1; no reliable D call. V was pared by 7 bases and J by 0 bases, with 11 bases between. This CDR3 is built from 14 residues. Germline-derived CDR1 and CDR2 are SGHRS and YFSETQ. The CDR3 spells CASRPAISYNEQFF. For the CDR3, the DNA is TGCGCCAGCCGCCCTGCTATCTCCTACAATGAGCAGTTCTTC.

This sequence joins TRBV6-1 and TRBJ1-2; 10 positions match TRBD1. Trimming at V came to 3 bases and at J to 7 bases, leaving 5 bases not matched to a gene. Germline CDR1 reads MNHNS; CDR2 reads SASEGT. The CDR3 extends over 14 amino acids. CDR3 DNA: TGTGCCAGCAGTGAGGGACAGGGGACCGGTGGCTACACCTTC. It translates to CASSEGQGTGGYTF.

The J gene is TRBJ1-2, the V gene TRBV18; D is undetermined. Looked up from germline, CDR1 is KGHSH and CDR2 is LQKENI. CDR3 length equals 12 residues. V shed 2 bases and J shed 8 bases, with 9 bases lying between them. The CDR3 spells CASSPNREGYTF. DNA for the CDR3: TGTGCCAGCTCACCAAACCGGGAAGGCTACACCTTC.

This chain uses TRBV6-6 with TRBJ2-7, with TRBD1 as a possible D gene (5 bases). The CDR3 extends over 12 amino acids. V lost 5 bases, J lost 8 bases, and 13 bases lay in between. Per the germline V gene, CDR1 is MNHNY and CDR2 is SVGAGI (reference sequence). CDR3 DNA: TGTGCCAGCAGTACAACAGGAATCCAGCAGTACTTC. Protein product: CASSTTGIQQYF.